This is a list of T cell receptor beta chains from one sample in a study of blood T cell repertoires in COVID-19. The method was immunoSEQ multiplex PCR; TCRdb's version includes in-frame clones alone and lacks a portion of them. This sample has about 110,000 clones, with roughly 80% found just once. What was sequenced was peripheral blood. Source of these receptors: a human donor in a cohort sampled during active or convalescent COVID-19. The CDR3 runs from the conserved cysteine through the conserved F or W. The D gene is left open where the match is weak. Clone size is not always given. Where it is, it says once, few, many or a class for expanded clones.

>TRBV11-3|TRBJ2-1|NA|NA|16
TGTGCCAGCAGCCCAGGCGGGGACTTCTCCTACAATGAGCAGTTCTTC
CASSPGGDFSYNEQFF
>TRBV5-1|TRBJ2-7|NA|NA|14
TGCGCCAGCAGCTTGTGGGGAGCGGCCTACGAGCAGTACTTC
CASSLWGAAYEQYF
>TRBV5-1|TRBJ2-3|NA|few|16
TGCGCCAGCAGCTTGGATCTGGCGCGGGGCGAAGATACGCAGTATTTT
CASSLDLARGEDTQYF
>TRBV9|TRBJ2-7|TRBD2|few|15
TGTGCCAGCAGCGTGGAGGCTAGCGGGAGGTACGAGCAGTACTTC
CASSVEASGRYEQYF
>TRBV11-1|TRBJ2-6|NA|NA|16
TGTGCCAGCAGCTTAGTCGGTGGCTCTGGGGCCAACGTCCTGACTTTC
CASSLVGGSGANVLTF
>TRBV7-2|TRBJ2-1|NA|NA|14
TGTGCCAGCAGCCCCAGGGACTTCTACAATGAGCAGTTCTTC
CASSPRDFYNEQFF
>TRBV7-3|TRBJ2-5|NA|NA|13
TGTGCCAGCAGCTTAAACAGTTTGGAGACCCAGTACTTC
CASSLNSLETQYF
>TRBV15|TRBJ2-1|NA|NA|14
TGTGCCACCAGCAGAGAAACCAACAGTGCCTTCTGGTTCTTC
CATSRETNSAFWFF
>TRBV12-5|TRBJ2-7|TRBD1|NA|15
TGTGCTAGTGGCGAATCCGGGACAGGGTTCTACGAGCAGTACTTC
CASGESGTGFYEQYF
>TRBV28|TRBJ1-4|NA|few|14
TGTGCCAGCAGGCCTGGGGGGGCTAATGAAAAACTGTTTTTT
CASRPGGANEKLFF
>TRBV4-3|TRBJ2-7|NA|NA|15
TGCGCCAGCAGCCAATGGACAGCCTCCTCCTACGAGCAGTACTTC
CASSQWTASSYEQYF
>TRBV7-9|TRBJ2-2|TRBD1|NA|18
TGTGCCAGCAGGTTGGCGGGACAGGGTTTTCGTGAGGCCGGGGAGCTGTTTTTT
CASRLAGQGFREAGELFF
>TRBV28|TRBJ1-2|TRBD1|NA|12
TGTGCCAGCAGAACAGGGGCGGCTGGCTACACCTTC
CASRTGAAGYTF
>TRBV11-3|TRBJ2-1|NA|NA|16
TGTGCCAGCAGCTTAGATGGCCAGCGGGCGAACAATGAGCAGTTCTTC
CASSLDGQRANNEQFF
>TRBV6-2/TRBV6-3|TRBJ1-6|NA|NA|12
TGTGCCAGCAGTTACACCTGGCCACCCCTCCACTTT
CASSYTWPPLHF
>TRBV6-1|TRBJ1-5|NA|NA|16
TGTGCCAGCAGTGCCGAGCCGACAGCTAGCAATCAGCCCCAGCATTTT
CASSAEPTASNQPQHF
>TRBV5-6|TRBJ1-2|NA|NA|15
TGTGCCAGCAGCCCCTTTGGCCTCTCTAGCTATGGCTACACCTTC
CASSPFGLSSYGYTF
>TRBV6-2/TRBV6-3|TRBJ1-2|NA|few|12
TGTGCCAGCAGTTACCTAGCCTATGGCTACACCTTC
CASSYLAYGYTF
>TRBV18|TRBJ1-4|TRBD1|NA|14
TGTGCCAGCTCACCTGGGACAGGGTGGGAAAAACTGTTTTTT
CASSPGTGWEKLFF
>TRBV28|TRBJ2-1|NA|NA|13
TGTGCCAGCAGTTTACCAGGGAGGCATGAGCAGTTCTTC
CASSLPGRHEQFF
>TRBV10-1|TRBJ2-3|TRBD1|NA|15
TGCGCCAGCAGCCTTCGGACAGGGATCACAGATACGCAGTATTTT
CASSLRTGITDTQYF
>TRBV29-1|TRBJ1-1|TRBD1|NA|13
TGCAGCGTCGTACAGGGGACGAACACTGAAGCTTTCTTT
CSVVQGTNTEAFF
>TRBV6-2/TRBV6-3|TRBJ1-1|TRBD1|NA|15
TGTGCCAGCAGTTACCATACAGGGGCGAACACTGAAGCTTTCTTT
CASSYHTGANTEAFF
>TRBV27|TRBJ1-6|NA|NA|18
TGTGCCAGCAGTTTCCAGTCAGGTGGCAGAAGAGCAAATTCACCCCTCCACTTT
CASSFQSGGRRANSPLHF
>TRBV27|TRBJ2-3|NA|NA|14
TGTGCCAGCACCTCCCGACTGAACACAGATACGCAGTATTTT
CASTSRLNTDTQYF
>TRBV27|TRBJ1-6|TRBD1|NA|18
TGTGCCAGCAGTTTACGTCCGGGACAGGCAGGACGGAATTCACCCCTCCACTTT
CASSLRPGQAGRNSPLHF
>TRBV18|TRBJ2-7|TRBD1|NA|14
TGTGCCAGCTCAGATCGGACAGGAACCTACGAGCAGTACTTC
CASSDRTGTYEQYF
>TRBV6-5|TRBJ1-6|NA|NA|14
TGTGCCAGCAGTTACGGGACTTATAATTCACCCCTCCACTTT
CASSYGTYNSPLHF
>TRBV11-2|TRBJ1-5|NA|NA|15
TGTGCCAGCAGCTTAAGCCCTCGGAGCAATCAGCCCCAGCATTTT
CASSLSPRSNQPQHF
>TRBV5-5|TRBJ2-4|NA|NA|13
TGTGCCAGCAGCTCAGGGCAGGCGAACATTCAGTACTTC
CASSSGQANIQYF
>TRBV18|TRBJ2-7|TRBD1|NA|15
TGTGCCAGCTCACCATTCCGGGACAGCTCCTACGAGCAGTACTTC
CASSPFRDSSYEQYF
>TRBV28|TRBJ2-7|NA|NA|15
TGTGCCAGCAGTTTCCGCTCTCGGGGAATATACGAGCAGTACTTC
CASSFRSRGIYEQYF
>TRBV2|TRBJ2-1|TRBD1|NA|11
TGTGCCAGGACAGGGGTCAATGAGCAGTTCTTC
CARTGVNEQFF
>TRBV14|TRBJ1-6|NA|NA|14
TGTGCCAGCAGCGGACGAGGGAATAATTCACCCCTCCACTTT
CASSGRGNNSPLHF
>TRBV19|TRBJ1-5|TRBD1|NA|16
TGTGCCAGTAGTAGCACAGGGGGCGTCGGCAATCAGCCCCAGCATTTT
CASSSTGGVGNQPQHF
>TRBV7-2|TRBJ2-3|NA|NA|16
TGTGCCAGCAGCTTAGGTGGGGGCCCGAGCACAGATACGCAGTATTTT
CASSLGGGPSTDTQYF
>TRBV5-6|TRBJ1-5|NA|NA|14
TGTGCCAGCAGCTTGAGCGGAATCAATCAGCCCCAGCATTTT
CASSLSGINQPQHF
>TRBV9|TRBJ1-1|NA|NA|13
TGTGCCAGCAGCGTCCTGGGGGCAGCTGAAGCTTTCTTT
CASSVLGAAEAFF
>TRBV5-8|TRBJ2-2|NA|NA|15
TGTGCCAGCAGCCGAGGGTTAGTCGACACCGGGGAGCTGTTTTTT
CASSRGLVDTGELFF
>TRBV27|TRBJ1-1|NA|NA|14
TGTGCCAGCAGTTTGGAGGGGATGAACACTGAAGCTTTCTTT
CASSLEGMNTEAFF
>TRBV20-1|TRBJ2-5|NA|NA|12
TGCAGTGCTAGTGATCTTCAAGAGACCCAGTACTTC
CSASDLQETQYF
>TRBV3-1/TRBV3-2|TRBJ1-6|TRBD1|NA|21
TGTGCCAGCAGCCAGGAAACGGGACAGGGGAAGGCTGGTTCCTATAATTCACCCCTCCACTTT
CASSQETGQGKAGSYNSPLHF
>TRBV6-2/TRBV6-3|TRBJ1-1|TRBD1|NA|12
TGTGCCAGCAGCCGAGGACAGGCAGAAGCTTTCTTT
CASSRGQAEAFF
>TRBV6-5|TRBJ1-2|NA|NA|14
TGTGCCAGCAGTAGGGGGACAACTAACTATGGCTACACCTTC
CASSRGTTNYGYTF
>TRBV9|TRBJ2-2|TRBD1|few|15
TGTGCCAGCAGCCCAAGACAGGGTTTCACCGGGGAGCTGTTTTTT
CASSPRQGFTGELFF
>TRBV19|TRBJ1-1|NA|NA|14
TGTGCCAGTAGTATCGGGACACCTAACACTGAAGCTTTCTTT
CASSIGTPNTEAFF
>TRBV2|TRBJ2-5|TRBD2|NA|15
TGTGCCAGCAGTGAGTGGCGGGAGATGGGAGAGACCCAGTACTTC
CASSEWREMGETQYF
>TRBV10-3|TRBJ1-3|NA|NA|12
TGTGCCATGGGAGACTCTGGAAACACCATATATTTT
CAMGDSGNTIYF
>TRBV19|TRBJ2-7|TRBD2|NA|15
TGTGCCAGTAGTAATCGCGGGAGGGCCGGATACGAGCAGTACTTC
CASSNRGRAGYEQYF
>TRBV28|TRBJ2-7|NA|NA|11
TGTGCCAGCAGTTCAACACGCGAGCAGTACTTC
CASSSTREQYF
>TRBV7-9|TRBJ1-2|NA|once|19
TGTGCCAGCAGCCTATGGGTCGTGTCGTGGGCGCCTTATAACTATGGCTACACCTTC
CASSLWVVSWAPYNYGYTF
>TRBV19|TRBJ2-1|NA|NA|14
TGTGCCAGTAGCCGTCTTTTAACTGACATTGAGCAGTTCTTC
CASSRLLTDIEQFF
>TRBV27|TRBJ2-2|TRBD1|few|16
TGTGCCAGCAGTTTATCTCTATGGGACAGGGGCGGGGAGCTGTTTTTT
CASSLSLWDRGGELFF
>TRBV7-8|TRBJ2-2|NA|NA|13
TGTGCCAGCAGCTTGGCTTACACCGGGGAGCTGTTTTTT
CASSLAYTGELFF
>TRBV5-5|TRBJ2-1|TRBD2|once|14
TGTGCCAGCAGGGGGACTAGCGTTCTCGATGAGCAGTTCTTC
CASRGTSVLDEQFF
>TRBV27|TRBJ2-1|TRBD1|few|16
TGTGCCAGCAGTACCTACGGGACAGGGGTGTTTAATGAGCAGTTCTTC
CASSTYGTGVFNEQFF
>TRBV2|TRBJ1-2|NA|NA|13
TGTGCCAGCGGTGTTTTGAAGGGGAATGGCTACACCTTC
CASGVLKGNGYTF
>TRBV5-5|TRBJ2-6|NA|NA|16
TGTGCCAGCTTCGGACTCCCGAGCTCTGGGGCCAACGTCCTGACTTTC
CASFGLPSSGANVLTF